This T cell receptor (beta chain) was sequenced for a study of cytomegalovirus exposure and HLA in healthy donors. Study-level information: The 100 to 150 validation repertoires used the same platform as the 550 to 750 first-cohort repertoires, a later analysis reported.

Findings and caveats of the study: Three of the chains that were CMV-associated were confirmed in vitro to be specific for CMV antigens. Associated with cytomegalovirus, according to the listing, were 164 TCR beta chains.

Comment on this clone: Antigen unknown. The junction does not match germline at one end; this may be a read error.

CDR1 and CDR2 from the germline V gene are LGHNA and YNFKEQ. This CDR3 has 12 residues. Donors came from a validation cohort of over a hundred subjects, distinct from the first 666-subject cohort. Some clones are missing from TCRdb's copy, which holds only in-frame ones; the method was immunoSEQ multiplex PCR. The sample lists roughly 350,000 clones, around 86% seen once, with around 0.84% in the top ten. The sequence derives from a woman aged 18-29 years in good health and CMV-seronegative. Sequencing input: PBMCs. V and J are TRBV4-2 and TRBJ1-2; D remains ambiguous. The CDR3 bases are TGTGTCAGCGGCGGAGATAACTATGGCTACACCTTC. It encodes CVSGGDNYGYTF.